This note documents a single T cell receptor beta chain sequence. The antigen remains undetermined. Noted time point: week 11, during vaccination. With topical imiquimod, each dose of the vaccine consisted of 300 ug of mutant IDH1 20-mer peptide. This sample is part of a study of a mutant IDH1 vaccine in newly diagnosed glioma. Study-level background: Across weeks 1, 3, 5, 7, 11, 15, 19 and 23, patients received a vaccination each time, eight in all. Vaccination began 4-6 weeks post radiotherapy alone, or with temozolomide cycles. The sex distribution of treated patients was 62.5% male and approximately 40% female, with a mean age of roughly 40 years. Patients previously underwent radiotherapy, temozolomide, or both, and most underwent both.

This CDR3 spans 15 amino acids. V shed 6 bases and J shed 4 bases, with 19 bases lying between them. The germline V gene encodes CDR1 SNHLY and CDR2 FYNNEI. TCRdb's copy holds only in-frame clones and misses some; the assay was immunoSEQ multiplex PCR. The sample records 100,000 to 150,000 clones, about four fifths being singletons. The material was PBMCs, obtained from a glioma patient whose treatment included an IDH1 peptide vaccine. This chain uses TRBV2 with TRBJ2-7; either TRBD1 or TRBD2 may fit D (6 bases each). The receptor was derived from a man aged 35 to 55 with glioma. The CDR3 here is CASRRDGGVVYEQYF. In DNA form, the CDR3 reads TGTGCCAGCAGGAGGGACGGGGGCGTCGTGTACGAGCAGTACTTC.